These T cell receptor beta chains were read from a single sample in a study of response to subunit inactivated influenza vaccine. TCRdb recomputed calls from the RT-PCR reads with MiXCR, one row per CDR3 protein. The data contain more than 400,000 distinct CDR3 sequences, 7.2% of them seen just once; the ten biggest clones take up roughly 14%. The source material was PBMCs from blood, sampled roughly 24 months after vaccination. The receptors here all came from a man between 50 and 69 years old who received an inactivated influenza vaccine. The CDR3 runs from the conserved cysteine through the conserved F or W. The D gene is left open where the match is weak. Part of the rows lack a size; the others show once, few, many or a class for expanded clones.

clone size,J gene,D gene,V gene,CDR3 DNA,CDR3 protein
-,TRBJ2-4,TRBD2,TRBV7-8,TGTGCCAGCAGCTTAAGTGTACTAGCGGTCTCTACCAAAAACATTCAGTACTTC,CASSLSVLAVSTKNIQYF
-,TRBJ2-2,-,TRBV7-8,TGTGCCAGCAGCTTTTCAACAGGGTTTGTTCGGGAGCTGTTTTTT,CASSFSTGFVRELFF
-,TRBJ1-6,-,TRBV19,TGTGCCAGTAGTACTGAAGGATTCTATTCACCCCTCCACTTT,CASSTEGFYSPLHF
many,TRBJ2-1,-,TRBV5-1,TGCGCCAGCAGTGCCGTGGGGGTTTGGAATGAGCAGTTCTTC,CASSAVGVWNEQFF
-,TRBJ2-1,-,TRBV5-1,TGCGCCAGCAGCTTGGCAGGGAGAAGCGGGCAGTTCTTC,CASSLAGRSGQFF
-,TRBJ2-2,-,TRBV4-3,TGCGCCAGCAGCCAAGATCTTATAGGGTACACCGGGGAGCTGTTTTTT,CASSQDLIGYTGELFF
few,TRBJ1-5,-,TRBV6-2/TRBV6-3,TGTGCCAGCAGTTACCTCCAGGAGTATCAGCCCCAGCATTTT,CASSYLQEYQPQHF
-,TRBJ2-3,TRBD1,TRBV20-1,TGCAGTGCTAGAGATCTTACAGACAGGGATTTT,CSARDLTDRDF
-,TRBJ2-6,-,TRBV5-1,TGCGCCAGCAGCCCACCTCTGGCTGGGGCCAACGTCCTGACTTTC,CASSPPLAGANVLTF
many,TRBJ2-1,TRBD2,TRBV10-3,TGTGCCATCAGTGCCGGGACTAGCGGTAACAATGAGCAGTTCTTC,CAISAGTSGNNEQFF
-,TRBJ2-5,TRBD2,TRBV4-2,TGTGCCAGCAGCCAAGACGTAGCGGGAGGGCCGGAGACCCAGTACTTC,CASSQDVAGGPETQYF
-,TRBJ2-1,TRBD1,TRBV7-3,TGTGCCAGCAGCACGACCCACAGGGGAAAGGAGTTCTTC,CASSTTHRGKEFF
many,TRBJ2-2,-,TRBV7-2,TGTGCCAGCAGCTTAGCGCACGGGGGCACCGGGGAGCTGTTTTTT,CASSLAHGGTGELFF
-,TRBJ2-1,-,TRBV20-1,TGCAGTGCTAGAGAATTGGGACCCCAAAGGATCGATGAGCAGTTCTTC,CSARELGPQRIDEQFF
few,TRBJ2-2,-,TRBV20-1,TGCAGTGCTAGTCGTACAGGGAGCACCGGGGAGCTGTTTTTT,CSASRTGSTGELFF
many,TRBJ1-3,-,TRBV4-3,TGCGCCAGCAGCCAAGAACCCCCGGGAGGCGCTGGAAACACCATATATTTT,CASSQEPPGGAGNTIYF
few,TRBJ2-7,-,TRBV4-3,TGCGCCAGCAGCCAAGATCTGGGACTTTACTCCTACGAGCAGTACTTC,CASSQDLGLYSYEQYF
few,TRBJ2-2,-,TRBV7-2,TGTGCCAGCAGCTCTGCGGGGCTGTACACCGGGGAGCTGTTTTTT,CASSSAGLYTGELFF
-,TRBJ2-3,-,TRBV20-1,TGCAGTGCTCTCCGACTAGATCGATCAGATACGCAGTATTTT,CSALRLDRSDTQYF
few,TRBJ2-5,TRBD2,TRBV28,TGTGCCAGCAGTTCGGGACTAGCGGCCCAAGAGACCCAGTACTTC,CASSSGLAAQETQYF
-,TRBJ2-1,-,TRBV4-3,TGCGCCAGCAGCCAAGAGCCGGGCTATAAGAATGAGCAGTTCTTC,CASSQEPGYKNEQFF
-,TRBJ2-7,TRBD1,TRBV2,TGTGCCAGCAGTGAAAACAGGGGCGGAGGTGAGCAGTACTTC,CASSENRGGGEQYF
many,TRBJ2-3,TRBD2,TRBV7-2,TGTGCCAGCAGCGCCGGGAGGACCCTAACAGATACGCAGTATTTT,CASSAGRTLTDTQYF
few,TRBJ1-5,-,TRBV20-1,TGCAGTGCAAAAAATCACAAACGGCAGCCCCAGCATTTT,CSAKNHKRQPQHF
few,TRBJ1-2,TRBD1,TRBV7-2,TGTGCCAGCAGCTTAGAAGGGGGCAGGCGTGGCTACACCTTC,CASSLEGGRRGYTF
-,TRBJ2-6,-,TRBV6-5,TGTGCCAGCAGTTGGTCCAGGGAGGAGGCCTCTGGGGCCAACGTCCTGACTTTC,CASSWSREEASGANVLTF
-,TRBJ2-1,TRBD2,TRBV11-2,TGTGCCAGCAGCGTAGGGCCCGGGACTAGCTATGAGCAGTTCTTC,CASSVGPGTSYEQFF
-,TRBJ2-7,-,TRBV6-2/TRBV6-3,TGTGCCAGCAAGGTCCGGACGGCCTCCTACGAGCAGTACTTC,CASKVRTASYEQYF
few,TRBJ1-1,-,TRBV29-1,TGCAGCGCCGAAAAGCAGAACACTGAAGCTTTCTTT,CSAEKQNTEAFF
few,TRBJ1-6,-,TRBV6-5,TGTGCCAGCAGTTACGACGGGTTAAATTCACCCCTCCACTTT,CASSYDGLNSPLHF
-,TRBJ1-1,TRBD1,TRBV5-5,TGTGCCAGCGGCCCGGGGGACAGGGCAAACACTGAAGCTTTCTTT,CASGPGDRANTEAFF
-,TRBJ2-1,TRBD2,TRBV6-1,TGTGCCAGTGGGGCTTTAGCGGGATCTGAGCAGTTCTTC,CASGALAGSEQFF
many,TRBJ2-3,-,TRBV12-3/TRBV12-4,TGTGCCAGCAGTTTAGCCTCAGGAGGGTATCGATTGGCAGATACGCAGTATTTT,CASSLASGGYRLADTQYF
few,TRBJ2-7,-,TRBV6-5,TGTGCCAGCAGTTACAATACGCGGTCCGGGGCCCTTAAGTACTTC,CASSYNTRSGALKYF
few,TRBJ2-2,-,TRBV5-1,TGCGCCAGCAGCCTCCAGGACGGGACCGGGGAGCTGTTTTTT,CASSLQDGTGELFF
-,TRBJ1-5,-,TRBV30,TGTGCCTGGAACCGGGGGGCGGCTCAGCCCCAGCATTTT,CAWNRGAAQPQHF
-,TRBJ2-3,TRBD2,TRBV30,TGTGCCTGGAGTCTAGCGGGAGGTATAGATACGCAGTATTTT,CAWSLAGGIDTQYF
-,TRBJ1-6,-,TRBV5-5,TGTGCCAGCAGTCAAGGGACACCTAATTCACCCCTCCACTTT,CASSQGTPNSPLHF
many,TRBJ2-4,TRBD2,TRBV25-1,TGTGCCAGCAGTGATTTTACTAGCGGGGCGGGCTCCAAAAACATTCAGTACTTC,CASSDFTSGAGSKNIQYF
many,TRBJ1-1,TRBD1,TRBV5-1,TGCGCCAGCAGCTTGGTGGCGACAGGGGGCACTGAAGCTTTCTTT,CASSLVATGGTEAFF
-,TRBJ2-1,TRBD1,TRBV19,TGTGCCAGTAGAGACAGGGGGCGGAATGAGCAGTTCTTC,CASRDRGRNEQFF
-,TRBJ1-2,-,TRBV2,TGTGCCAGCAGCGCACAGGGTTCTGACTATGGCTACACCTTC,CASSAQGSDYGYTF
-,TRBJ2-1,TRBD1,TRBV20-1,TGCAGTCCAGGGACAGACTACAATGAGCAGTTCTTC,CSPGTDYNEQFF
few,TRBJ2-7,-,TRBV20-1,TGCAGTGGTTCGGGGAACTACGAGCAGTACTTC,CSGSGNYEQYF
-,TRBJ2-7,-,TRBV12-3/TRBV12-4,TGTGCCAGCAGTTATCACTTGGACGAGCAGTACTTC,CASSYHLDEQYF
-,TRBJ2-1,TRBD2,TRBV6-2/TRBV6-3,TGTGCCACCCGGGAGGGGGGAGTATACAATGAGCAGTTCTTC,CATREGGVYNEQFF
-,TRBJ2-1,-,TRBV2,TGTGCCAGCAGCCCTAGGTATGAGCAGTTCTTC,CASSPRYEQFF
-,TRBJ2-1,TRBD1,TRBV6-1,TGTGCCAGCAGTGAATCTCGACCAGGGGGATCCTACAATGAGCAGTTCTTC,CASSESRPGGSYNEQFF
few,TRBJ2-7,-,TRBV20-1,TGCAGTGCTAGAGTTCAGGGCTACGAGCAGTACTTC,CSARVQGYEQYF
many,TRBJ1-1,TRBD1,TRBV12-3/TRBV12-4,TGTGCCAGCAGTCGACAGGGTTCATTGACTGAAGCTTTCTTT,CASSRQGSLTEAFF